This TCR beta chain appears in the sequencing data of a study of cytotoxic CD8 clonotypes in ibrutinib-treated CLL. General observations from the study: Few clonotypes were public, and these shrank or held steady under treatment. Clonality rose at ibrutinib response and fell back toward baseline at progression. In sustained-remission versus progressing patients, sampling times differed.

A 1 in 200,000 to 1 in 1 million T cell depth was the sequencing target. Libraries were prepared by immunoSEQ multiplex PCR; TCRdb keeps only in-frame clonotypes and omits some of them. The sample holds approximately 150,000 clones, 60% to 80% seen once. As for this clone: The antigen remains unidentified.

Trimming pared 1 base from V and 4 bases from J, leaving 8 bases between. Germline values: CDR1 SGHAT, CDR2 FQNNGV. The CDR3 has 14 amino acids. The genes are TRBV11-2 and TRBJ1-5, with D perhaps matching TRBD1 (5 bases). Material: PBMCs, obtained after 12 months of ibrutinib treatment. The receptor's source is a human donor with chronic lymphocytic leukemia. The CDR3, as DNA: TGTGCCAGCAGCTTAGTGGGGGGGAATCAGCCCCAGCATTTT. The encoded protein is CASSLVGGNQPQHF. The whole variable domain, filled in from reference TRBV11-2 and TRBJ1-5, reads EAGVAQSPRYKIIEKRQSVAFWCNPISGHATLYWYQQILGQGPKLLIQFQNNGVVDDSQLPKDRFSAERLKGVDSTLKIQPAKLEDSAVYLCASSLVGGNQPQHFGDGTRLSIL.